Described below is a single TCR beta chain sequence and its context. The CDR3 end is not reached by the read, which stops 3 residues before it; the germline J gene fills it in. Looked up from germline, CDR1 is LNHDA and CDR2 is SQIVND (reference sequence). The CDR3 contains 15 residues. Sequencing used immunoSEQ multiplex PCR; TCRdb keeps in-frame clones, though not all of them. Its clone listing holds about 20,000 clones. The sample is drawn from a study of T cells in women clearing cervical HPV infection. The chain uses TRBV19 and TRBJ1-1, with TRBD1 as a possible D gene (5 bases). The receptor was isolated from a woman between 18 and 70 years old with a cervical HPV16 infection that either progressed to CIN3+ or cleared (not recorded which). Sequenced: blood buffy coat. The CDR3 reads CASSAAGDGAILAFF. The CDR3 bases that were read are TGTGCCAGTAGTGCGGCGGGGGACGGCGCAATCCTA.